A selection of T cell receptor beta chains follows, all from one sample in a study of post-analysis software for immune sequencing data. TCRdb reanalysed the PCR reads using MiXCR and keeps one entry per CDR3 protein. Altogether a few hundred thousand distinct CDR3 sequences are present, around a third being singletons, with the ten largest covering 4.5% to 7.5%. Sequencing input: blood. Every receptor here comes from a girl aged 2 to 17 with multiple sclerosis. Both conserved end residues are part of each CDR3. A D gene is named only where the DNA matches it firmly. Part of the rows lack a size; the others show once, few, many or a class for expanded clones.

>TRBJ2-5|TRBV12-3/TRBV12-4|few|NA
TGTGCCAGCAGTTTACGGCAGCCGGAGGAGACCCAGTACTTC
CASSLRQPEETQYF
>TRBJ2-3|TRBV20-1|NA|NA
TGCAGTGCTAGAGATGGGACGATCCTGACAGATACGCAGTATTTT
CSARDGTILTDTQYF
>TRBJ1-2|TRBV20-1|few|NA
TGCAGTGCTGGCTCCCCCGGGGACCCTGGCTACACCTTC
CSAGSPGDPGYTF
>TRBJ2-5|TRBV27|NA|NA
TGTGCCAGCAGTTCTCCTGGGACGGTACAAGAGACCCAGTACTTC
CASSSPGTVQETQYF
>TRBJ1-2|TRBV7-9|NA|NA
TGTGCCAGCAGCTTATCCCGGACAGAACCCTATGGCTACACCTTC
CASSLSRTEPYGYTF
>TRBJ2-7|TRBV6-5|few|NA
TGTGCCAGCAGTTACTCCTCGGCTAAGGGCGAGCAGTACTTC
CASSYSSAKGEQYF
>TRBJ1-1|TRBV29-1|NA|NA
TGCAGCGTTGAAGAGGGGAGGGGGGCTTTCTTT
CSVEEGRGAFF
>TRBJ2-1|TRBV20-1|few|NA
TGCAGTGCTAATACTCTACGGGCCAACAATGAGCAGTTCTTC
CSANTLRANNEQFF
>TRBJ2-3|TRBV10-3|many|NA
TGTGCCATCAGTGAATTAAGGCAAGATACGCAGTATTTT
CAISELRQDTQYF
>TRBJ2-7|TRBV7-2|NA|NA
TGTGCCAGCAGCCCCGGTGGAGGGGGCTTCTACGAGCAGTACTTC
CASSPGGGGFYEQYF
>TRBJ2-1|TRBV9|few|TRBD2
TGTGCCAGCAGCGTAGAACTAGCGGGGGCCGGGTACAATGAGCAGTTCTTC
CASSVELAGAGYNEQFF
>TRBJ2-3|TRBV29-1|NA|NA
TGCAGCGGTTCCAGGGGGGAAAAAGATACGCAGTATTTT
CSGSRGEKDTQYF
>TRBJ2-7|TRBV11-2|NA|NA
TGTGCCAGCAGCTCGCAGACAGTCTCCTACGAGCAGTACTTC
CASSSQTVSYEQYF
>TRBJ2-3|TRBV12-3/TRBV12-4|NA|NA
TGTGCCAGCAGGACGGACCGAAGGGCCGATACGCAGTATTTT
CASRTDRRADTQYF
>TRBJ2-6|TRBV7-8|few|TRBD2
TGTGCCAGCAGCTTCAGAATAGCGGGGGACGGAACTGGGGCCAACGTCCTGACTTTC
CASSFRIAGDGTGANVLTF
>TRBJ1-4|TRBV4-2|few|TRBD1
TGTGCCAGCACCCTTGACAGGGTGAGGACTAATGAAAAACTGTTTTTT
CASTLDRVRTNEKLFF
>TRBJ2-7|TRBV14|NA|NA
TGTGCCAGCAGCCATTGGGCAGGGGCGAGCTCCTACGAGCAGTACTTC
CASSHWAGASSYEQYF
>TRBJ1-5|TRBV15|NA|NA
TGTGCCACCAGCAGACAGGGTATGGAGCAGCCCCAGCATTTT
CATSRQGMEQPQHF